The 18 T cell receptor beta chains below all came from one sample that was sequenced in a study of shared clonotypes between healthy human individuals. Clones were read by immunoSEQ multiplex PCR, and TCRdb kept only the in-frame ones, dropping some. The sample lists fewer than 700,000 clones, 70% to 80% occurring once. Sequences were obtained from PBMCs. Receptors were obtained from a middle-aged woman in good health. Some clones in this sample may be carry-over from other donors' samples.

This sequence joins TRBV10-3 and TRBJ1-1; D possibly corresponds to TRBD1 (5 bases). CDR3 length equals 14 residues. From germline, CDR1 is ENHRY and CDR2 SYGVKD. The germline V and J ends were trimmed by 3 bases and 0 bases, with 8 bases remaining between them. The chain's CDR3 is CAISEGAMNTEAFF. CDR3 in DNA: TGTGCCATCAGTGAAGGGGCTATGAACACTGAAGCTTTCTTT.

This chain uses TRBV5-1 with TRBJ2-2, with D possibly TRBD1 on 6 matching bases. V was trimmed by 4 bases and J by 6 bases, leaving 13 bases between them. Per the germline V gene, CDR1 is SGHRS and CDR2 is YFSETQ. This CDR3 has 14 residues. CDR3 residues: CASSPGTLAGELFF. The CDR3 region has the DNA TGCGCCAGCAGCCCTGGGACATTGGCCGGGGAGCTGTTTTTT. Combining the CDR3 with reference TRBV5-1 and TRBJ2-2 gives the whole variable domain KAGVTQTPRYLIKTRGQQVTLSCSPISGHRSVSWYQQTPGQGLQFLFEYFSETQRNKGNFPGRFSGRQFSNSRSEMNVSTLELGDSALYLCASSPGTLAGELFFGEGSRLTVL.

This clone was picked up a small number of times. This rearrangement joins TRBV9 to TRBJ2-1, with D unresolved. The CDR3 runs 14 residues. V lost 0 bases and J 8 bases, leaving 12 bases between the germline ends. Germline V gives CDR1 SGDLS, CDR2 YYNGEE. CDR3 sequence: CASSVGPVLDEQFF. The DNA for the CDR3 is TGTGCCAGCAGCGTAGGCCCGGTCTTGGATGAGCAGTTCTTC.

The chain couples TRBV5-1 to TRBJ2-1, with 16 bases aligning to TRBD2. Germline lookup yields CDR1 SGHRS and CDR2 YFSETQ. CDR3 length equals 16 residues. The trim removed 3 bases at V and 11 bases at J, leaving 8 bases unmatched. The CDR3 DNA is TGCGCCAGCAGCTCGGGACTAGCGGGAGGGAAGGTTAAGCAGTTCTTC. Its protein product is CASSSGLAGGKVKQFF. The variable domain in full, completed from reference TRBV5-1 and TRBJ2-1, reads KAGVTQTPRYLIKTRGQQVTLSCSPISGHRSVSWYQQTPGQGLQFLFEYFSETQRNKGNFPGRFSGRQFSNSRSEMNVSTLELGDSALYLCASSSGLAGGKVKQFFGPGTRLTVL.

This rearrangement joins TRBV7-9 to TRBJ2-1, with 7 bases aligning to TRBD1. This CDR3 has 12 amino acids. V shed 1 base and J 15 bases; nucleotides not matched to a gene: 6. The germline gives CDR1 SEHNR, CDR2 FQNEAQ (reference sequence). This chain's CDR3 is CASSLENRGGFF. For the CDR3, the DNA is TGTGCCAGCAGCTTAGAGAACAGGGGCGGGTTCTTC.

The chain has TRBV7-9 and TRBJ1-3, with 7 bases lining up with TRBD1. The V gene's germline CDR1 is SEHNR and CDR2 FQNEAQ (reference sequence). The CDR3 totals 17 residues. The junction had 6 bases not matched to a gene; V was cut back by 1 base and J by 0 bases. In DNA, the CDR3 is TGTGCCAGCAGCTTAGTGGGCCAGGGGGTCTCTGGAAACACCATATATTTT. Translation: CASSLVGQGVSGNTIYF.

This clone was seen just once. The rearrangement joins TRBV5-1 to TRBJ2-1, with no clear D. The length of the CDR3 is 14 residues. Germline-derived CDR1 and CDR2 are SGHRS and YFSETQ. Between the trimmed V and J ends, which lost 1 base and 0 bases, there was a span of 5 bases. The CDR3 DNA follows: TGCGCCAGCAGCTTGCCGAGCTCCTACAATGAGCAGTTCTTC. Amino acid sequence: CASSLPSSYNEQFF. Supplemented by reference TRBV5-1 and TRBJ2-1, the full variable domain reads KAGVTQTPRYLIKTRGQQVTLSCSPISGHRSVSWYQQTPGQGLQFLFEYFSETQRNKGNFPGRFSGRQFSNSRSEMNVSTLELGDSALYLCASSLPSSYNEQFFGPGTRLTVL.

The chain links TRBV7-2 to TRBJ1-3; D is possibly TRBD1 (6 bases). V was trimmed by 5 bases and J by 4 bases, leaving 18 bases between them. CDR1 and CDR2 (germline): SGHTA, FQGNSA. The CDR3 contains 16 residues. DNA of the CDR3: TGTGCCAGCAGCAAGAGACAGGCCAGCCCAGGAAACACCATATATTTT. Translated, it gives CASSKRQASPGNTIYF.

The rearrangement links TRBV15 to TRBJ2-7; D gene unclear. CDR1 and CDR2 from the germline V gene are LNHNV and YYDKDF (reference sequence). Trimming left V 0 bases short and J 5 bases short, with 8 bases between. This CDR3 contains 13 residues. The CDR3 DNA reads TGTGCCACCAGCAGAGATTGGTTTAACGAGCAGTACTTC. It encodes CATSRDWFNEQYF.

V usage is TRBV30 and J usage is TRBJ1-5, with D possibly being TRBD1 (6 bases). CDR3 size: 13 residues. CDR1 and CDR2 from the germline V gene are GTSNPN and SVGIG (reference sequence). Trimming removed 0 bases at V and 7 bases at J, with 10 bases between. The CDR3 loop is CAWSVVGGQPQHF. Written as DNA, the CDR3 is TGTGCCTGGAGTGTTGTCGGGGGCCAGCCCCAGCATTTT.

With respect to this clone: An end of the junction differs from the germline gene, which may be a read error. The chain uses TRBV30 and TRBJ1-1, with D unclear. The CDR3 runs to 14 residues. The V gene's germline CDR1 is GTSNPN and CDR2 SVGIG (reference sequence). CDR3 nucleotides: TGTGCCTGGAGTCAGGACGGTGGGTCCACTGAAGCTTCCTTT. This codes for CAWSQDGGSTEASF.

This clone was seen only a few times. This may be a read error: a much more frequent sequence differs by one nucleotide. Within the sample, other DNA sequences also encode this same CDR3. The chain links TRBV28 to TRBJ1-4; 8 bases fit TRBD1. The CDR3 is 12 amino acids. V lost 6 bases and J lost 7; bases outside the gene matches: 1. Germline V gene data show CDR1 as MDHEN and CDR2 as SYDVKM. The CDR3 here is CASRTGVEKLFF. As DNA, the CDR3 is TGTGCCAGCAGGACAGGGGTTGAAAAACTGTTTTTT.

The chain combines TRBV20-1 with TRBJ1-2; no definite D call. V was shortened by 6 bases and J by 4 bases, with 9 bases between the two germline ends. The CDR3 loop spans 11 amino acids. Looked up from germline, CDR1 is DFQATT and CDR2 is SNEGSKA (reference sequence). The CDR3: CSARGPYGYTF. The DNA of the CDR3 is TGCAGTGCCCGAGGGCCCTATGGCTACACCTTC.

Notes on this clone: Different DNA sequences within this sample yield the same CDR3. V and J are TRBV27 and TRBJ1-4; unclear D gene. With 5 bases removed from V and 3 bases from J, the gap between germline ends came to 4 bases. Germline CDR1 and CDR2: MNHEY and SMNVEV (reference sequence). The CDR3 totals 12 residues. In DNA, the CDR3 is TGTGCCAGCAGTCTCCCTAATGAAAAACTGTTTTTT. It codes for CASSLPNEKLFF.

The rearrangement links TRBV28 to TRBJ1-4, with D tentatively TRBD1 (6 bases). Trimming left V 2 bases short and J 7 bases short, with 14 bases between. CDR3 length: 15 residues. From germline, CDR1 is MDHEN and CDR2 SYDVKM. In DNA, the CDR3 is TGTGCCAGCAGTTTAGACCGGACAGTCGCTGAAAAACTGTTTTTT. Protein product: CASSLDRTVAEKLFF.

The chain recombines TRBV4-1 with TRBJ2-7, with D possibly being TRBD2 (6 bases). The CDR3 consists of 16 residues. Germline CDR1 is MGHRA and CDR2 is YSYEKL. Between the trimmed V and J ends, which lost 2 bases and 2 bases, there was a span of 16 bases. This CDR3 is CASSQTLIAATYEQYF. CDR3 DNA: TGCGCCAGCAGCCAAACCCTTATAGCGGCAACCTACGAGCAGTACTTC.

The J gene is TRBJ2-1, the V gene TRBV4-3; 7 nucleotides line up with TRBD1. The germline V gene encodes CDR1 LGHNA and CDR2 YSLEER. The CDR3 covers 16 residues. Losses at the gene ends were 3 bases for V and 9 bases for J; bases not matched to a gene: 14. The CDR3 DNA reads TGCGCCAGCAGCCAGAGCCGGGACAGCTTACAGGGTGAGCAGTTCTTC. This encodes CASSQSRDSLQGEQFF.

J is TRBJ2-1 and V is TRBV9; 13 bases are a match to TRBD2. Germline V lookup: CDR1 SGDLS, CDR2 YYNGEE. V dropped 4 bases and J dropped 9; count of bases not matched to a gene: 7. The length of the CDR3 is 15 residues. In DNA, the CDR3 is TGTGCCAGCAGCACTAGCGGGAGGGCCCGCGGTGAGCAGTTCTTC. Amino acid sequence: CASSTSGRARGEQFF.